This is a list of T cell receptor beta chains from one sample in a study of T cell repertoires in cytomegalovirus infection. In TCRdb, the reads were re-called with MiXCR into one record per CDR3 protein. The sample lists some 700,000 distinct CDR3 sequences; 35% were seen once. Sequences were obtained from PBMCs. Receptors were obtained from a human donor in good health (CMV status not recorded). Some clones in this sample may be carry-over from other donors' samples. Each CDR3 is given with its conserved first and last residue. The order of the fields is clone size, V gene, J gene, D gene, CDR3 DNA, CDR3 protein. A D gene is named only where the DNA matches it firmly. Size is omitted from some rows. Given values are once, few, many or a class for expanded clones.

>few|TRBV28|TRBJ1-5|.
TGTGCCAGCAGTCCAGCCCCTCCGAAGCCCCAGCATTTT
CASSPAPPKPQHF
>.|TRBV4-1|TRBJ1-5|TRBD1
TGCGCCAGCAGCCCCCTCCCGACAGGGGACAATCCGCCCCAGCATTTT
CASSPLPTGDNPPQHF
>few|TRBV7-9|TRBJ1-1|.
TGTGCCAGCAGCGGGAGGGGGGAACGGGACACTGAAGCTTTCTTT
CASSGRGERDTEAFF
>.|TRBV12-3/TRBV12-4|TRBJ2-7|.
TGTGCCAGTATGCGGACAGAGGTAGCTACCTACGAGACGTACTTC
CASMRTEVATYETYF
>few|TRBV18|TRBJ1-1|.
TGTGCCAGTTCACCAGGAGGTCCGGTGAACACTGAAGCTTTCTTT
CASSPGGPVNTEAFF
>once|TRBV5-1|TRBJ1-2|.
TGCGCCAGCAGCGAATCACAGGACGGAGGCTACACCTTC
CASSESQDGGYTF
>.|TRBV19|TRBJ1-5|TRBD1
TGTGCCAGTAGTACGACAGGGGAACGGAATCAGCCCCAGCATTTT
CASSTTGERNQPQHF
>few|TRBV19|TRBJ2-2|.
TGTGCCAGTAGTATTCGACGGAGCTGGGAAACCGGGGAGCTGTTTTTT
CASSIRRSWETGELFF
>.|TRBV5-6|TRBJ2-7|.
TGTGCCAGCAGCTTGAATGGGGAACAGGTCTCCTACGAGCAGTACTTC
CASSLNGEQVSYEQYF
>.|TRBV28|TRBJ2-3|TRBD2
TGTGCCAGCAGCCCTTCGCGGGGGGCGGGTTCAGATACGCAGTATTTT
CASSPSRGAGSDTQYF
>.|TRBV24-1|TRBJ2-5|.
TGTGCCACCAGTGATTTGACAGGGAGTAGAGAGACCCAGTACTTC
CATSDLTGSRETQYF
>.|TRBV7-3|TRBJ1-2|TRBD1
TGTGCCAGCAGCAAACAGGGGACGAGAGGTGGCTACACCTTC
CASSKQGTRGGYTF
>.|TRBV29-1|TRBJ2-3|.
TGCAGCGTTGGCAGGGAGAGCACAGATACGCAGTATTTT
CSVGRESTDTQYF
>.|TRBV6-5|TRBJ1-3|.
TGTGCCAGCAGTTACAGGCGGCTCTCTGGAAACACCATATATTTT
CASSYRRLSGNTIYF
>few|TRBV12-3/TRBV12-4|TRBJ1-1|.
TGTGCCAGCAGTTTTGGGCGGGGGCGCTCCTCCACTGAAGCTTTCTTT
CASSFGRGRSSTEAFF
>.|TRBV7-6|TRBJ1-1|TRBD1
TGTGCCAGCACCCCGACAGGGTATAACACTGAAGCTTTCTTT
CASTPTGYNTEAFF
>.|TRBV28|TRBJ1-1|.
TGTGCCATCGCGGGGGTCACTGAAGCTTTCTTT
CAIAGVTEAFF
>.|TRBV14|TRBJ2-5|.
TGTGCCAGCAGCCAAGACGAGGAACCAGAGACCCAGTACTTC
CASSQDEEPETQYF
>many|TRBV12-3/TRBV12-4|TRBJ1-5|TRBD1
TGTGCCAGCAGTTCAGACAGGGAGCGGGGGAATCAGCCCCAGCATTTT
CASSSDRERGNQPQHF
>.|TRBV27|TRBJ1-2|.
TGTGCCAGCAGCGCCGGGGGCAGGCACGGCTACACCTTC
CASSAGGRHGYTF
>many|TRBV7-3|TRBJ1-5|TRBD1
TGTGCCAGCAGCCCCCTCAGAGGGGGCGGCAATCAGCCCCAGCATTTT
CASSPLRGGGNQPQHF
>few|TRBV28|TRBJ1-2|TRBD1
TGTGCCAGCAGAAGAGGGACAGGGGGCTATGGCTACACCTTC
CASRRGTGGYGYTF
>few|TRBV28|TRBJ1-1|TRBD1
TGTGCCAGCAGTTTTACAGGGGAGGGCACTGAAGCTTTCTTT
CASSFTGEGTEAFF
>.|TRBV7-9|TRBJ2-5|.
TGTGCCAGCAGCCTACCGATGGGAGGAGAGACCCAGTACTTC
CASSLPMGGETQYF
>few|TRBV6-5|TRBJ2-3|TRBD2
TGTGCCAGCAGTGTACGACTAGCGGGGGGGGAACCGACGCAGTATTTT
CASSVRLAGGEPTQYF
>.|TRBV7-6|TRBJ2-2|.
TGTGCTAGCAGCTTAGATACAATCGCCGGGGAGCTGTTTTTT
CASSLDTIAGELFF
>once|TRBV28|TRBJ1-1|TRBD1
TGTGCCAGCAATTCCTTCGGGACAGGGGGCGAAGGGGACACTGAAGCTTTCTTT
CASNSFGTGGEGDTEAFF
>.|TRBV4-1|TRBJ2-5|TRBD2
TGCGCCAGCAGCCAATCAATTAGCGGGCGGGGCCAAGAGACCCAGTACTTC
CASSQSISGRGQETQYF
>.|TRBV12-3/TRBV12-4|TRBJ1-4|TRBD1
TGTGCCAGCAGTTTTGCGACAGGGAAGAGAAATGAAAAACTGTTTTTT
CASSFATGKRNEKLFF